These T cell receptor beta chains were read from a single sample in a study of OX40 agonist ivuxolimab in advanced cancers. This table comes from immunoSEQ multiplex PCR, and its TCRdb copy is limited to in-frame clones, with some not included. Of some 14,000 clones in the sample, around four fifths are singletons; the top ten hold less than 15%. The sample was CD4+ or CD8+ T cells sorted from blood, taken in a trial of the OX40 agonist ivuxolimab. The receptors stem from an adult with an advanced solid tumor such as melanoma, head and neck, liver or kidney cancer. The CDR3 runs from the conserved cysteine through the conserved F or W. The D gene is left open where the match is weak. Clone sizes are given selectively: once, few, many, or a class where the clone is expanded.

D	V	J	length	size	CDR3	DNA
.	TRBV11-2	TRBJ1-4	18	.	CASSLGLGASALNEKLFF	TGTGCCAGCAGCTTAGGTCTGGGGGCGAGCGCCCTTAATGAAAAACTGTTTTTT
.	TRBV7-9	TRBJ2-7	14	once	CASSTGGPGYEQYF	TGTGCCAGCAGCACCGGGGGGCCGGGCTACGAGCAGTACTTC
.	TRBV7-9	TRBJ2-5	14	.	CASSLGQVRETQYF	TGTGCCAGCAGCTTAGGACAGGTTCGGGAGACCCAGTACTTC
TRBD2	TRBV16	TRBJ2-3	18	.	CASSQLSLAGGTTDTQYF	TGTGCCAGCAGCCAATTGTCCCTAGCGGGAGGGACGACAGATACGCAGTATTTT
.	TRBV19	TRBJ1-2	15	.	CASSIKGEGSYGYTF	TGTGCCAGTAGTATTAAGGGCGAGGGGAGCTATGGCTACACCTTC
.	TRBV19	TRBJ1-2	14	.	CASSQAIDNYGYTF	TGTGCCAGTAGCCAGGCTATCGATAACTATGGCTACACCTTC
TRBD1	TRBV7-8	TRBJ1-3	18	.	CASSADRTSLISGNTIYF	TGTGCCAGCAGCGCGGACAGGACCTCCCTTATTTCTGGAAACACCATATATTTT
.	TRBV6-1	TRBJ2-2	14	.	CASSVGSDTGELFF	TGTGCCAGCAGTGTAGGGAGTGACACCGGGGAGCTGTTTTTT
.	TRBV5-4	TRBJ1-2	11	.	CASSLGGGYTF	TGTGCCAGCAGCTTGGGGGGAGGCTACACCTTC
.	TRBV11-2	TRBJ2-2	11	.	CASSPSGELFF	TGTGCCAGCAGCCCAAGCGGGGAGCTGTTTTTT
.	TRBV5-5	TRBJ1-2	17	.	CASSSYNDDGFPAGYTF	TGTGCCAGCAGCTCCTACAACGACGACGGCTTCCCGGCGGGCTACACCTTC
.	TRBV9	TRBJ2-3	14	.	CASSVAGTTDTQYF	TGTGCCAGCAGCGTAGCGGGCACTACAGATACGCAGTATTTT
.	TRBV29-1	TRBJ2-2	14	once	CSVEDRGASGELFF	TGCAGCGTTGAAGATCGGGGGGCTTCCGGGGAGCTGTTTTTT
.	TRBV30	TRBJ2-5	13	.	CAWSPGGQETQYF	TGTGCCTGGAGTCCCGGGGGCCAAGAGACCCAGTACTTC
TRBD1	TRBV27	TRBJ2-3	15	.	CASSLWGQGSDTQYF	TGTGCCAGCAGTTTATGGGGACAGGGCTCAGATACGCAGTATTTT
TRBD1	TRBV13	TRBJ1-2	14	large	CASSLDRGRDDYTF	TGTGCCAGCAGCTTAGACAGGGGTCGAGATGATTACACCTTC
.	TRBV25-1	TRBJ1-1	15	once	CASSGSPAGTTEAFF	TGTGCCAGCAGTGGGTCCCCGGCAGGAACCACTGAAGCTTTCTTT
.	TRBV27	TRBJ2-7	13	.	CASSLAWRYEQYF	TGTGCCAGCAGTTTAGCCTGGCGCTACGAGCAGTACTTC
TRBD2	TRBV5-6	TRBJ2-2	15	.	CASKPGLQNAGELFF	TGTGCCAGCAAACCGGGACTACAGAACGCCGGGGAGCTGTTTTTT
TRBD1	TRBV7-8	TRBJ2-3	16	.	CASSLADRAYTDTQYF	TGTGCCAGCAGCTTGGCAGACAGGGCCTACACAGATACGCAGTATTTT
.	TRBV5-1	TRBJ2-3	15	.	CASSLGGGAPDTQYF	TGCGCCAGCAGCTTGGGTGGGGGGGCCCCAGATACGCAGTATTTT
TRBD2	TRBV6-4	TRBJ2-5	15	few	CASSELAGEQETQYF	TGTGCCAGCAGTGAACTAGCGGGTGAACAAGAGACCCAGTACTTC
.	TRBV4-1	TRBJ1-1	12	.	CASSQQNTEAFF	TGCGCCAGCAGCCAGCAGAACACTGAAGCTTTCTTT
.	TRBV4-1	TRBJ2-5	13	.	CASSQPVTETQYF	TGCGCCAGCAGCCAACCAGTTACGGAGACCCAGTACTTC
.	TRBV6-1	TRBJ1-4	16	medium-sized	CASSEAPGQGFEKLFF	TGTGCCAGCAGCGAAGCCCCAGGGCAAGGCTTTGAAAAACTGTTTTTT
.	TRBV29-1	TRBJ2-1	12	.	CSVVLGHGEQFF	TGCAGCGTTGTCTTAGGGCACGGTGAGCAGTTCTTC
.	TRBV2	TRBJ1-4	11	.	CASSEARNRFF	TGTGCCAGCAGTGAAGCGCGGAATCGGTTTTTT
TRBD1	TRBV19	TRBJ2-1	16	once	CASSIALSGGFHEQFF	TGTGCCAGTAGTATAGCCCTCTCAGGGGGCTTCCATGAGCAGTTCTTC